This paragraph covers one TCR beta chain sequence. This entry is derived from a study of T cell changes during pregnancy in multiple sclerosis. CDR3 length: 16 residues. CDR1 is SGHTA and CDR2 is FQGTGA in the germline V gene. Trimming cost V 2 bases and J 5 bases; bases outside gene matches: 5. Clones were sequenced by immunoSEQ multiplex PCR, and TCRdb holds only the in-frame ones, with some missing. The table lists 35,000 or so clones, 85% to 90% of them singletons. Sequenced material: CD4+ T cells from peripheral blood mononuclear cells, taken in the first trimester of pregnancy. The TCR originated in a female donor with multiple sclerosis, enrolled in a pregnancy study. The chain is built from TRBV7-3 and TRBJ2-2; 10 bases agree with TRBD2. The CDR3 protein is CASSLQAGGRTGELFF. The CDR3 nucleotides are TGTGCCAGCAGCTTACAAGCGGGGGGGCGAACCGGGGAGCTGTTTTTT.